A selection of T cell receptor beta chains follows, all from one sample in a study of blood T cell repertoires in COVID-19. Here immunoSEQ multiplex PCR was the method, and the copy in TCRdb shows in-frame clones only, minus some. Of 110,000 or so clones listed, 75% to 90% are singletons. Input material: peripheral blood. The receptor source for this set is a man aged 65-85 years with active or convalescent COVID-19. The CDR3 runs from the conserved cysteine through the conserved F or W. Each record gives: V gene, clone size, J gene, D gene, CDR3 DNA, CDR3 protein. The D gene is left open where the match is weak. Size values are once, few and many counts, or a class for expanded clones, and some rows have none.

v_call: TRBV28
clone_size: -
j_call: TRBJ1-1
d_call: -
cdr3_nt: TGTGCCAGCAGGCAGGGGCCAACTGAAGCTTTCTTT
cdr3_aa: CASRQGPTEAFF

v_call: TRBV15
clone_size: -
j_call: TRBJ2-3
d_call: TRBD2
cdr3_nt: TGTGCCACCAGCCCAAGACTAGCGGGAGGGCCAGGGAATACGCAGTATTTT
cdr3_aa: CATSPRLAGGPGNTQYF

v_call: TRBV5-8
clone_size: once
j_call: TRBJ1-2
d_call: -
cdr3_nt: TGTGCCAGCAGCCTTGACAGCGCATATGGCTACACCTTC
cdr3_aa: CASSLDSAYGYTF

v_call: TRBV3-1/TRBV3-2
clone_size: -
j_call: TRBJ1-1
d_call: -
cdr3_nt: TGTGCCAGCGGCCAACAGGGCTTCGACACTGAAGCTTTCTTT
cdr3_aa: CASGQQGFDTEAFF

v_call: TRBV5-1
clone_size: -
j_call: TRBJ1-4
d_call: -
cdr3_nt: TGCGCCAGCAGCTCGGAGGGGCTGGGGACTAATGAAAAACTGTTTTTT
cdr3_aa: CASSSEGLGTNEKLFF

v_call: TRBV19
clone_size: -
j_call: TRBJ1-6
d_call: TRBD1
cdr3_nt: TGTGCCAGTAGTACGCCCGGACAGGGGCCTAATTCACCCCTCCACTTT
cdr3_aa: CASSTPGQGPNSPLHF

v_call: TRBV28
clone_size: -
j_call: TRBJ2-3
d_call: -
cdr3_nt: TGTGCCAGCAGTGACAGAGATACGCAGTATTTT
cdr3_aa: CASSDRDTQYF

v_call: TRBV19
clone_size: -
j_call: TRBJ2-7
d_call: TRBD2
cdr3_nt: TGTGCCAGTAGTATATCTAGCGGGAGCCCCTACGAGCAGTACTTC
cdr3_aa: CASSISSGSPYEQYF

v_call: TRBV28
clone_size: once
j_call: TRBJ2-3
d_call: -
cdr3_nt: TGTGCCAGCAGTGACCAGGGGGGTGCTGGCACAGATACGCAGTATTTT
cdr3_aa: CASSDQGGAGTDTQYF

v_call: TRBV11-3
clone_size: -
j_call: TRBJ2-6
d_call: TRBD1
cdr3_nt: TGTGCCAGCAGCGGACAGGGGGCGCCTGGGGCCAACGTCCTGACTTTC
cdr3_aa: CASSGQGAPGANVLTF

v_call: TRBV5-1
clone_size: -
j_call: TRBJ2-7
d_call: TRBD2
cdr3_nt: TGCGCCAGCAGCTTGGGGACTAGCGGGGTTCTCAGCTCCTACGAGCAGTACTTC
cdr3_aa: CASSLGTSGVLSSYEQYF

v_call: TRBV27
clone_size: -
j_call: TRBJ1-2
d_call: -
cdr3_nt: TGTGCCAGCAGGTCCGGGGGGAATCACTATGGCTACACCTTC
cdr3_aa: CASRSGGNHYGYTF

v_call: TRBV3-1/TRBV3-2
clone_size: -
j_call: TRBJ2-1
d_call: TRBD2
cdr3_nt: TGTGCCAGCAGCCAAGACGCGGCGGGAGCGGGCGAGCAGTTCTTC
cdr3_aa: CASSQDAAGAGEQFF

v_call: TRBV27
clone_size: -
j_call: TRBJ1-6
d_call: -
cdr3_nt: TGTGCCAGCAGTCCCGGCGAGGGGGCCTATAATTCACCCCTCCACTTT
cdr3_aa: CASSPGEGAYNSPLHF

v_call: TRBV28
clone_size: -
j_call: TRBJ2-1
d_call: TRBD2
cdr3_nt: TGTGCCAGCAGTAAACTAGCGGGAGACTACAATGAGCAGTTCTTC
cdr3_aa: CASSKLAGDYNEQFF

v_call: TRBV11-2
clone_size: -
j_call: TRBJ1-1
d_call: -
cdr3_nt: TGTGCCAGCAGCCCCCAATTGAACACTGAAGCTTTCTTT
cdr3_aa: CASSPQLNTEAFF

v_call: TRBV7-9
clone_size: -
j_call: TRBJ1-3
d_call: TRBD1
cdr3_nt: TGTGCCAGCAGCCAGACAGGGTTGTTATCTGGAAACACCATATATTTT
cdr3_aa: CASSQTGLLSGNTIYF

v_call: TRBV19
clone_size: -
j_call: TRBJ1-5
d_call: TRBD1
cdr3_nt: TGTGCCAGTAGTATAGGTCCAGGACAGGGAATCGGCAATCAGCCCCAGCATTTT
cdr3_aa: CASSIGPGQGIGNQPQHF

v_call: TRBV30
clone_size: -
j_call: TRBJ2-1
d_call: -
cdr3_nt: TGTGCCTGGACCCCCAGGCAGAGCCTCTACAATGAGCAGTTCTTC
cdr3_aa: CAWTPRQSLYNEQFF

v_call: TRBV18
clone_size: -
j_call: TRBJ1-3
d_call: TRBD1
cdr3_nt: TGTGCCAGCTCACCACCGGGGACAGGTGGAAACACCATATATTTT
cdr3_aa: CASSPPGTGGNTIYF

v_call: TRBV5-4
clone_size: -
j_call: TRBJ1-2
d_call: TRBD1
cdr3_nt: TGTGCCAGCGGGGGACAGGGACAGGGGTTTGGCTACACCTTC
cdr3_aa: CASGGQGQGFGYTF

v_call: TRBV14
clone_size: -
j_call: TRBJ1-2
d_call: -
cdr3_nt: TGTGCCAGCAGCAGCGTAGAGCCCTCTATTGGCTACACCTTC
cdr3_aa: CASSSVEPSIGYTF

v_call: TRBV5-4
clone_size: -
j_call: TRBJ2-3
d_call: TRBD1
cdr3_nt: TGTGCCAGCAGCTACGGACAGGGCAGCACAGATACGCAGTATTTT
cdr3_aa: CASSYGQGSTDTQYF

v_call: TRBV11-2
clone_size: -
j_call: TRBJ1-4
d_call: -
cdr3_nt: TGTGCCAGCAGACATCAGGGAGGAAAAGAAAAACTGTTTTTT
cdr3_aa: CASRHQGGKEKLFF

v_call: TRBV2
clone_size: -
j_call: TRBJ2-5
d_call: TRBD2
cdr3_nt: TGTGCCAGCAGAGGCGGGGGCGCTAGCGGGAGGGCCTGGGAGACCCAGTACTTC
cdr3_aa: CASRGGGASGRAWETQYF

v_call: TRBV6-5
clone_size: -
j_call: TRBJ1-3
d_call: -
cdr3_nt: TGTGCCAGCAGTTACTCAAGGAGGGGAAACACCATATATTTT
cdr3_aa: CASSYSRRGNTIYF

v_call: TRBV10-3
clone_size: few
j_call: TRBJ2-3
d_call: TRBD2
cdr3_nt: TGTGCCATCAGTGGGCTAGCGGGGGCCACAGATACGCAGTATTTT
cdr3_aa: CAISGLAGATDTQYF

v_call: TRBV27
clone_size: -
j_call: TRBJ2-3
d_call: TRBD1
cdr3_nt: TGTGCCAGCAAAGGGACAGGGAACACAGATACGCAGTATTTT
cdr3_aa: CASKGTGNTDTQYF

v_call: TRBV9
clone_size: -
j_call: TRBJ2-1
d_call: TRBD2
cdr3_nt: TGTGCCAGCAGCGTAGGGTCTAGCGGGAGTCCCCTTAATGAGCAGTTCTTC
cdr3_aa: CASSVGSSGSPLNEQFF

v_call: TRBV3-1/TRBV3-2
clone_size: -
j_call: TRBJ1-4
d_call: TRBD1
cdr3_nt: TGTGCCAGCAGCCAAGATCAGGTTACAGGGGGCAGGGGAGAAAAACTGTTTTTT
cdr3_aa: CASSQDQVTGGRGEKLFF

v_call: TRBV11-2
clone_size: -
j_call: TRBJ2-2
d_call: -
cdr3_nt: TGTGCCAGCAGCTTAAACCGGGTGACCGGGGAGCTGTTTTTT
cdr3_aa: CASSLNRVTGELFF

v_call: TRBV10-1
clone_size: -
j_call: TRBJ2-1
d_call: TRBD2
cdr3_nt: TGCGCCAGCAGTGAGGTGCGGGGGGAGGCCTACAATGAGCAGTTCTTC
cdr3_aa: CASSEVRGEAYNEQFF

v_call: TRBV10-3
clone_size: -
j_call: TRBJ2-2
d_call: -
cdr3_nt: TGTGCCATCAGTGCCGCGACTCACACCGGGGAGCTGTTTTTT
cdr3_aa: CAISAATHTGELFF

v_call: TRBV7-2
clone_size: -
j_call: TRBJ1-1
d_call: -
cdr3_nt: TGTGCCAGCAGCTTCGGACAGATGAACACTGAAGCTTTCTTT
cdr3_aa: CASSFGQMNTEAFF

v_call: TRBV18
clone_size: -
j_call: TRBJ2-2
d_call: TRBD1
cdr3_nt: TGTGCCAGCTCTCACCGCAGAGACAGGGGTGGCACCGGGGAGCTGTTTTTT
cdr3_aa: CASSHRRDRGGTGELFF

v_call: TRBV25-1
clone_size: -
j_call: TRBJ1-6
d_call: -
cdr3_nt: TGTGCCAGCACCCTCACGGGACAACCTAATTCACCCCTCCACTTT
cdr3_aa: CASTLTGQPNSPLHF

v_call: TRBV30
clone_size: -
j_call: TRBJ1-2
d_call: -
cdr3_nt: TGTGCCTGGAGTGTGATAAGGGAGCTCTATGGCTACACCTTC
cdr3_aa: CAWSVIRELYGYTF

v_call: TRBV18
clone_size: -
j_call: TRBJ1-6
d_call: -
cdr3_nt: TGTGCCAGCTCGGGGCAACAGGGTCCTGGGTCACCCCTCCACTTT
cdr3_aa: CASSGQQGPGSPLHF

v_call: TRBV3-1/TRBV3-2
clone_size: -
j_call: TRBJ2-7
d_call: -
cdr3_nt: TGTGCCAGCAGCCAATATGTGGGGCTCTCCTACGAGCAGTACTTC
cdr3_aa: CASSQYVGLSYEQYF

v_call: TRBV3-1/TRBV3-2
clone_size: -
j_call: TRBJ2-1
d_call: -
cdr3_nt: TGTGCCAGCAGCCAAGAGTTGCGTGAGCAGTTCTTC
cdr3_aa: CASSQELREQFF

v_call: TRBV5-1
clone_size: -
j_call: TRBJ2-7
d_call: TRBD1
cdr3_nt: TGCGCCAGCAGCTCTAGGGTGGGACAGGGGAACGAGCAGTACTTC
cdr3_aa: CASSSRVGQGNEQYF

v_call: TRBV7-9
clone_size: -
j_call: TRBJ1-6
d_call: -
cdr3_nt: TGTGCCAGCAGCCTACCCACAGGGCCAAGCGTGGCCCTCCACTTT
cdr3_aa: CASSLPTGPSVALHF

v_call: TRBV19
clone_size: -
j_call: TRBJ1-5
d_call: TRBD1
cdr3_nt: TGTGCCAGTAGTATAAGACAGGGGAGCAATCAGCCCCAGCATTTT
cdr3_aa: CASSIRQGSNQPQHF

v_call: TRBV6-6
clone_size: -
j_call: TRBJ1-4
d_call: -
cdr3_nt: TGTGCCAGCAGCGACAGTGCAACTAATGAAAAACTGTTTTTT
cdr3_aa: CASSDSATNEKLFF